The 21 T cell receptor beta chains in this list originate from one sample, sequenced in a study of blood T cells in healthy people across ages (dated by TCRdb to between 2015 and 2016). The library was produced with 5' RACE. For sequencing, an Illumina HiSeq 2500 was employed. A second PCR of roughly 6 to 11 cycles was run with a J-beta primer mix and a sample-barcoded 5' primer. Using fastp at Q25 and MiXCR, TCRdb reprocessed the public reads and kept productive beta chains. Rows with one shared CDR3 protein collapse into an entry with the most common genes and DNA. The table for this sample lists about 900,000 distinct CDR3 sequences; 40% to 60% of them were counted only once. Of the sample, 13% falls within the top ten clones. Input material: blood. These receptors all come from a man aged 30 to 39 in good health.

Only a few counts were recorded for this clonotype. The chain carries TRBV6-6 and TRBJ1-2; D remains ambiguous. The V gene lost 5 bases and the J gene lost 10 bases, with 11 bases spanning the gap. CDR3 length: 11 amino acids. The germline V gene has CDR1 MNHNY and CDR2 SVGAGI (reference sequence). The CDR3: CASSPPPDYTF. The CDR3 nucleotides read TGTGCCAGCAGTCCCCCCCCGGACTACACCTTC.

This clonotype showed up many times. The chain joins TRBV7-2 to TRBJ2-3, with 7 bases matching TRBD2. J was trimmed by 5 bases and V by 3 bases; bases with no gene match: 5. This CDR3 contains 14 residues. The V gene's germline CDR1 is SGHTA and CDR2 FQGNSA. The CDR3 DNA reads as TGTGCCAGCAGCTTCCAAACTAGCGAAGATACGCAGTATTTT. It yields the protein CASSFQTSEDTQYF.

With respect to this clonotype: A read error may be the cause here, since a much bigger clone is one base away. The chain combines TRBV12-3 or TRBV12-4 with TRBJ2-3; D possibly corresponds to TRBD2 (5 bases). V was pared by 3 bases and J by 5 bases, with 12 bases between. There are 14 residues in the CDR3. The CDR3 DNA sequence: TGTGCCAGCAGTTTCGGGGTGAGCGGAGATACGCAGTATTTT. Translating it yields CASSFGVSGDTQYF.

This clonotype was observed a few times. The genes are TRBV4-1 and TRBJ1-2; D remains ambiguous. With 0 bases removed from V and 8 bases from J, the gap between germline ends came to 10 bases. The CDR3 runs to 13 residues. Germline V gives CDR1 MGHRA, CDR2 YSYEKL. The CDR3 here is CASSQDSWVGYTF. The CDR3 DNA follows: TGCGCCAGCAGCCAAGACAGCTGGGTCGGCTACACCTTC.

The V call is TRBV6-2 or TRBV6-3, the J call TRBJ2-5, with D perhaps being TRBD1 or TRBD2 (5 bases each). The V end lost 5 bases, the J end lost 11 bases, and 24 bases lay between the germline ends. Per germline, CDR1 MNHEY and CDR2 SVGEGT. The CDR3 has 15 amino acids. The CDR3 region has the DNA TGTGCCAGCAGTAACGGGGCAAATTGGCGGAATGAGCAGTACTTC. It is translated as CASSNGANWRNEQYF.

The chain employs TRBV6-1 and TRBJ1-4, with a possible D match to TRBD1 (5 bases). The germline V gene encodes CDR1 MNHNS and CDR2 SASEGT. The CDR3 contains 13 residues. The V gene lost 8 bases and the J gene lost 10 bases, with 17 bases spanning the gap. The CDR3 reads CASHLGQGGKLFF. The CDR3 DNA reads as TGTGCCAGCCACCTCGGACAAGGCGGAAAACTGTTTTTT.

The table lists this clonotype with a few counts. CDR3 coding DNA: TGTGCCAGCAGCTTCATCTTAGCGGGGCAAAGACCCTACGAGCAGTACTTC. As protein: CASSFILAGQRPYEQYF. The V and J genes are TRBV7-2 and TRBJ2-7, with 8 bases fitting TRBD2. Germline values: CDR1 SGHTA, CDR2 FQGNSA. The length of the CDR3 is 17 residues. With 3 bases clipped from V and 2 bases from J, the junction kept 12 bases outside the gene matches.

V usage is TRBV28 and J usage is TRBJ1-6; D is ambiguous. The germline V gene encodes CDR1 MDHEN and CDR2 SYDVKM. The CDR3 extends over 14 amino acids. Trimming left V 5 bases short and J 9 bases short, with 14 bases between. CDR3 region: CASSPPRESSPLHF. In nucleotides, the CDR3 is TGTGCCAGCAGTCCTCCCCGAGAGTCTTCACCCCTCCACTTT.

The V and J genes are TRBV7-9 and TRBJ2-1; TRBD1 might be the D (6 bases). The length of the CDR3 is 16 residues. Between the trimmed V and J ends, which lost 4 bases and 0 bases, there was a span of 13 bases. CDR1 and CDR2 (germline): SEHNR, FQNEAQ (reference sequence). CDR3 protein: CASSSRGQSSYNEQFF. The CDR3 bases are TGTGCCAGCAGCTCGCGCGGACAGAGCTCCTACAATGAGCAGTTCTTC.

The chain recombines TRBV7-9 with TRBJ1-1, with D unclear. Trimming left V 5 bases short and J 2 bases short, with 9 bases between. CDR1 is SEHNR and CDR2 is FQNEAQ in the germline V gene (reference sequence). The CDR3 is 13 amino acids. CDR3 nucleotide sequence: TGTGCCAGCAGCGTGCAATCTAACACTGAAGCTTTCTTT. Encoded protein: CASSVQSNTEAFF. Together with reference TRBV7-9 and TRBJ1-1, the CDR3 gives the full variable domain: DTGVSQNPRHKITKRGQNVTFRCDPISEHNRLYWYRQTLGQGPEFLTYFQNEAQLEKSRLLSDRFSAERPKGSFSTLEIQRTEQGDSAMYLCASSVQSNTEAFFGQGTRLTVV.

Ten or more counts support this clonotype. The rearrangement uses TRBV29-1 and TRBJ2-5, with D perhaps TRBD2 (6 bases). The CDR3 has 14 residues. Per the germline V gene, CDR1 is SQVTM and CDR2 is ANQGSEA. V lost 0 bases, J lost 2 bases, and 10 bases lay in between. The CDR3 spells CSVEDRRGQETQYF. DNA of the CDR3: TGCAGCGTTGAAGATCGGAGGGGACAAGAGACCCAGTACTTC.

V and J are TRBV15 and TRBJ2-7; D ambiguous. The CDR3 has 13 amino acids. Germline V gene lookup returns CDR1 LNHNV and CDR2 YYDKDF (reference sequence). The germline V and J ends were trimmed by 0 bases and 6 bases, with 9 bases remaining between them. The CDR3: CATSRDLIREQYF. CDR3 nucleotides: TGTGCCACCAGCAGAGATCTGATACGCGAGCAGTACTTC. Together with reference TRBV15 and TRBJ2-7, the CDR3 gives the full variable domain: DAMVIQNPRYQVTQFGKPVTLSCSQTLNHNVMYWYQQKSSQAPKLLFHYYDKDFNNEADTPDNFQSRRPNTSFCFLDIRSPGLGDTAMYLCATSRDLIREQYFGPGTRLTVT.

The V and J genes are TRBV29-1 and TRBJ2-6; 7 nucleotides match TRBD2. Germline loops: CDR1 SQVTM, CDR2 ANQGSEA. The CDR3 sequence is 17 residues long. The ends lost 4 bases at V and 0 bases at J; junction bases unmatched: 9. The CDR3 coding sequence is TGCAGCGTTGTTGGACTTTCGGGGGGCTCTGGGGCCAACGTCCTGACTTTC. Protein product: CSVVGLSGGSGANVLTF.

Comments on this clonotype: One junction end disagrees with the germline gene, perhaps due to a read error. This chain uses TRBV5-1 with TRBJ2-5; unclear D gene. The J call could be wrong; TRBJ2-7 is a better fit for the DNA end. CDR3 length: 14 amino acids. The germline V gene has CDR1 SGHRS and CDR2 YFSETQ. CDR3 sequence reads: CVSSLVTTVREQYF. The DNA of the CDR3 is TGCGTCAGCAGCTTGGTTACCACTGTTCGCGAGCAGTACTTC.

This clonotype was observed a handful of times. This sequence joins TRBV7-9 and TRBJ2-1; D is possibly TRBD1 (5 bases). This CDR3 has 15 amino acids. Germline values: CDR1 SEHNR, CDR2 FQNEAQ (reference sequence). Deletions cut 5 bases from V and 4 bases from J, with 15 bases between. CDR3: CASSLGAGFYNEQFF. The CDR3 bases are TGTGCCAGCAGCCTAGGGGCAGGGTTTTACAATGAGCAGTTCTTC.

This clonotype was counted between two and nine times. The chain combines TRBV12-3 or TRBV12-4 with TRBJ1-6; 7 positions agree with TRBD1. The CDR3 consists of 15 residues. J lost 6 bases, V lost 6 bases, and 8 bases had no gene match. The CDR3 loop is CASSRTGTVNSPLHF. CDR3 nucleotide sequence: TGTGCCAGCAGCCGCACCGGGACAGTTAATTCACCCCTCCACTTT.

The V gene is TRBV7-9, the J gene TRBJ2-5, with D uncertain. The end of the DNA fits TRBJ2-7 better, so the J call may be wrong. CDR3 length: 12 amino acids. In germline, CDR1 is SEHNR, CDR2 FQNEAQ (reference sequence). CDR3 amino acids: CASSPDKYEQYF. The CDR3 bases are TGTGCCAGCAGTCCCGATAAATACGAGCAGTACTTC.

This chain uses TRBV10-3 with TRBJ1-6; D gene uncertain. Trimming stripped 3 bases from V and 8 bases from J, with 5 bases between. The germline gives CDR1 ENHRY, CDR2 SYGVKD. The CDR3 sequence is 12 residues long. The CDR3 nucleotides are TGTGCCATCAGTGATGTTTATTCACCCCTCCACTTT. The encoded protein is CAISDVYSPLHF.

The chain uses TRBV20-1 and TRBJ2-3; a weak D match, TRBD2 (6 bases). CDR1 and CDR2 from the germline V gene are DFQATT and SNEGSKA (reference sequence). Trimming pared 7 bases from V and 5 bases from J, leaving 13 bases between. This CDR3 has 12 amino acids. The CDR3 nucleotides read TGCAGTGGGGGACGGGGAGGAGATACGCAGTATTTT. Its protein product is CSGGRGGDTQYF.

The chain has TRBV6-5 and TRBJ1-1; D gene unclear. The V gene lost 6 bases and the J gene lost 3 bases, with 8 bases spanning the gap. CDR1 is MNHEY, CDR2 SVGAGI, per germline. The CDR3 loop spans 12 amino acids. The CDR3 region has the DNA TGTGCCAGCAGAACGGCCCACACTGAAGCTTTCTTT. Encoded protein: CASRTAHTEAFF.

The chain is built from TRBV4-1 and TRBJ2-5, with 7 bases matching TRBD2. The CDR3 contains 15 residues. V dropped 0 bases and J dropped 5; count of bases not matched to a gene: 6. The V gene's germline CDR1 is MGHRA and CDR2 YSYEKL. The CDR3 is CASSQEGGLGETQYF. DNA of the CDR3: TGCGCCAGCAGCCAAGAAGGCGGACTAGGGGAGACCCAGTACTTC.